This T cell receptor beta chain was profiled in a study of T cells in Graves' hyperthyroidism and ophthalmopathy. Comment on this clonotype: Its antigen is not identified.

The CDR3 has 17 residues. V trimming: 6 bases; J trimming: 2 bases; junction bases outside the gene matches: 7. Those patients with uncontrolled infection, other autoimmune disease, pregnancy or lactation were excluded. Every diagnosis used clinical symptoms, serum thyroxine and TRAb, thyroid ultrasound and orbital computed tomography. Broader study findings: Blood also held most thyroid clonotypes expanded beyond 0.001. Ophthalmopathy was told apart from stable hyperthyroidism by a 13 V-J model.

The investigators amplified TCR beta CDR3 regions from RNA transcripts. The HTBI primer set was used in a first-round RT-PCR of the TCR CDR3. Each CDR3 protein is one row after TCRdb ran MiXCR on the multiplex PCR reads. Of about 350,000 distinct CDR3 sequences listed, approximately 18% were seen once; the top ten hold about 14%. The chain couples TRBV12-3 or TRBV12-4 to TRBJ2-6, with 10 bases that match TRBD2. This receptor was identified in a woman aged 40 to 55 with Graves' ophthalmopathy. Specimen: blood. The CDR3 region has the DNA TGTGCCAGCAGATCTAGCGGGAGTCTCCCTGGGGCCAACGTCCTGACTTTC. This gives the protein CASRSSGSLPGANVLTF.